This T cell receptor (beta chain) is drawn from a study of blood T cell repertoires in COVID-19. The V end lost 0 bases, the J end lost 3 bases, and 18 bases lay between the germline ends. The CDR3 runs to 19 residues. Per the germline V gene, CDR1 is SGHTA and CDR2 is FQGNSA. This clone was observed a handful of times. This table comes from immunoSEQ multiplex PCR, and its TCRdb copy is limited to in-frame clones, with some not included. The table lists around 130,000 clones, 88% of them singletons. The material sequenced was peripheral blood. This TCR came from a man in his fifties or sixties with active or convalescent COVID-19. The genes are TRBV7-2 and TRBJ1-6; D possibly corresponds to TRBD1 (5 bases). The CDR3 region has the DNA TGTGCCAGCAGCTTAGCGTCGGAGCGGGGGTATGACTATAATTCACCCCTCCACTTT. Translated, it gives CASSLASERGYDYNSPLHF.